This paragraph covers one T cell receptor beta chain sequence. Profiling relied on immunoSEQ multiplex PCR, and the TCRdb table lists in-frame clones only, not all of them. This table has 98,000 or so clones, approximately 81% appearing once. This sample was included in a study of control samples from healthy donors and cancer patients. Sequencing used blood. This clonotype originated in a woman aged 25 to 39 in good health.

CDR3 nucleotide sequence: TGTGCCACCAGCAGAGCACAGGGTGGATCCTACGAGCAGTACTTC. Its protein is CATSRAQGGSYEQYF. The chain is built from TRBV15 and TRBJ2-7; D possibly corresponds to TRBD1 (6 bases). V was cut by 1 base and J by 1 base, with 11 bases left in between. CDR3 size: 15 residues. Germline V gene sequence: CDR1 LNHNV, CDR2 YYDKDF (reference sequence).